The 8 T cell receptor beta chains in this list originate from one sample, sequenced in a study of blood T cell repertoires in COVID-19. Method: immunoSEQ multiplex PCR; TCRdb's copy keeps in-frame clones and lacks some. The data show 140,000 or so clones, roughly 80% seen once. Sequencing input: peripheral blood. These TCRs come from a woman of 80 years or more with acute or convalescent COVID-19.

The chain recombines TRBV2 with TRBJ2-1; D is undetermined. The CDR3 totals 14 residues. V lost 4 bases and J lost 0, with 7 bases in between. Germline CDR1 is SNHLY and CDR2 is FYNNEI. CDR3 protein: CASSARSSYNEQFF. In nucleotides, the CDR3 is TGTGCCAGCAGTGCCCGCAGCTCCTACAATGAGCAGTTCTTC.

The chain links TRBV4-3 to TRBJ1-4; 7 nucleotides agree with TRBD1. V dropped 3 bases and J dropped 4; count of bases not matched to a gene: 8. The germline V gene has CDR1 LGHNA and CDR2 YSLEER. The CDR3 is made up of 16 amino acids. CDR3 nucleotide sequence: TGCGCCAGCAGCCATCTTCCGGGACAGTTTAATGAAAAACTGTTTTTT. Protein: CASSHLPGQFNEKLFF.

The V and J genes are TRBV15 and TRBJ1-1; D perhaps matches TRBD1 (6 bases). This CDR3 region has 14 residues. The V and J ends lost 1 base and 1 base respectively, with 7 bases between them. Germline V gene lookup returns CDR1 LNHNV and CDR2 YYDKDF (reference sequence). CDR3 residues: CATSRAGQNTEAFF. The CDR3 nucleotides read TGTGCCACCAGCAGAGCGGGACAGAACACTGAAGCTTTCTTT.

The chain employs TRBV19 and TRBJ2-7; 10 nucleotides line up with TRBD1. Germline CDR1 is LNHDA and CDR2 is SQIVND (reference sequence). With V trimmed by 9 bases and J by 2 bases, 10 bases remained unmatched. The CDR3 spans 15 residues. The chain's CDR3 is CASGRGQGQTYEQYF. DNA of the CDR3: TGTGCCAGCGGGAGGGGACAGGGGCAAACCTACGAGCAGTACTTC.

The J gene is TRBJ2-3, the V gene TRBV6-6, with unresolved D. Trimming shortened V by 8 bases and J by 11 bases, and 11 bases separated the two germline ends. The CDR3 has 10 amino acids. Per the germline V gene, CDR1 is MNHNY and CDR2 is SVGAGI (reference sequence). This CDR3 reads CASLEEKQYF. DNA of the CDR3: TGTGCCAGCTTAGAAGAAAAGCAGTATTTT.

The chain joins TRBV7-6 to TRBJ1-2, with D possibly matching TRBD1 (6 bases). With 4 bases removed from V and 4 bases from J, the gap between germline ends came to 22 bases. The germline gives CDR1 SGHVS, CDR2 FNYEAQ. CDR3 length equals 17 residues. CDR3 sequence: CASSSLGRGESAYGYTF. The CDR3 region has the DNA TGTGCCAGCAGCTCTTTAGGCAGGGGCGAGAGTGCCTATGGCTACACCTTC.

The chain couples TRBV27 to TRBJ1-4; 8 bases map to TRBD1. The trim removed 2 bases at V and 4 bases at J, leaving 6 bases unmatched. Germline CDR1 is MNHEY and CDR2 is SMNVEV (reference sequence). The length of the CDR3 is 16 residues. The CDR3 nucleotides are TGTGCCAGCAGTTTACTTCGGACAGGGAGTAATGAAAAACTGTTTTTT. The encoded protein is CASSLLRTGSNEKLFF.

This sequence joins TRBV18 and TRBJ1-4; tentative D call: TRBD1 (6 bases). CDR3 length: 15 residues. The germline CDR1 and CDR2 sequences are KGHSH and LQKENI. The V end was cut by 2 bases, the J end by 8 bases, with 15 bases between. The CDR3 region is CASSPDRIPGEKLFF. The CDR3 DNA sequence: TGTGCCAGCTCACCAGACAGGATCCCGGGAGAAAAACTGTTTTTT.